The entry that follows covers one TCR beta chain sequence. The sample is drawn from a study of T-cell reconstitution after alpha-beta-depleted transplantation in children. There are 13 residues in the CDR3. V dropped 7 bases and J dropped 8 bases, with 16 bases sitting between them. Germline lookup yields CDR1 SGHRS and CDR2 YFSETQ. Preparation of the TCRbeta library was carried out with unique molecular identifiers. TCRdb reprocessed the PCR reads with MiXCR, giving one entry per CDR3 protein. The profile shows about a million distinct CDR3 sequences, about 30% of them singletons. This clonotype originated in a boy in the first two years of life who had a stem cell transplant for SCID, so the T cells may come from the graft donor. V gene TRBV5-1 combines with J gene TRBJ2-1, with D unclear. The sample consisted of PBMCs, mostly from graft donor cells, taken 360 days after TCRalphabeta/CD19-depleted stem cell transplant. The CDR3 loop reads CASRMGSLDEQFF. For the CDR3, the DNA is TGCGCCAGCCGGATGGGGTCCCTCGATGAGCAGTTCTTC.